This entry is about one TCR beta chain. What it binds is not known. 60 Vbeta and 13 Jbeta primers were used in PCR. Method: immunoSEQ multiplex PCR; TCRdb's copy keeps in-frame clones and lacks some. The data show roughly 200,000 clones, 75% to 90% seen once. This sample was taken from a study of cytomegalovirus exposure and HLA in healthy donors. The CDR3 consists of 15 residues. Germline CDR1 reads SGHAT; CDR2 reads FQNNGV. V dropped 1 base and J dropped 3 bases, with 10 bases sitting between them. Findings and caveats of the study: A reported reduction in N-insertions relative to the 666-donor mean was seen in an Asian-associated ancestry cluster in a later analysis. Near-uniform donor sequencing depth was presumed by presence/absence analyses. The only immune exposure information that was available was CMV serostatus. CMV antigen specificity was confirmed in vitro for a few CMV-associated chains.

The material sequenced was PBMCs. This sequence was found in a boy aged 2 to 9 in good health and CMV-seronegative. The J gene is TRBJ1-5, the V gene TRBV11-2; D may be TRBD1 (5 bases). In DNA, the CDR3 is TGTGCCAGCAGCTTAGGACAGATGAACAATCAGCCCCAGCATTTT. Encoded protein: CASSLGQMNNQPQHF. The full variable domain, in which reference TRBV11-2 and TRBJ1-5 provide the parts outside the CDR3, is EAGVAQSPRYKIIEKRQSVAFWCNPISGHATLYWYQQILGQGPKLLIQFQNNGVVDDSQLPKDRFSAERLKGVDSTLKIQPAKLEDSAVYLCASSLGQMNNQPQHFGDGTRLSIL.